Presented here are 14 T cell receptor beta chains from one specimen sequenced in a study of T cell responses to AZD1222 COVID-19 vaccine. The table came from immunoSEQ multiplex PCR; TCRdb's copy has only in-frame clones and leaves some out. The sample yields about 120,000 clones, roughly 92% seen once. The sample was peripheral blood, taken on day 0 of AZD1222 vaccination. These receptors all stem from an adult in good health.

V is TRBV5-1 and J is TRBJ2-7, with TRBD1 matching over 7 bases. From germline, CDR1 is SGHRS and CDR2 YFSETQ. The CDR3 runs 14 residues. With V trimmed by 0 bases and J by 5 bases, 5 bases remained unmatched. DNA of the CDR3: TGCGCCAGCAGCTTGGCAGGGGGTACCAACGAGCAGTACTTC. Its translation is CASSLAGGTNEQYF.

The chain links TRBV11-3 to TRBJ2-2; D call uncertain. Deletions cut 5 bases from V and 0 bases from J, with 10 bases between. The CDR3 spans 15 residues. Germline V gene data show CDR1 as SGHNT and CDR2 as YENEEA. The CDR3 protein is CASSPRATNTGELFF. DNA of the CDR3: TGTGCCAGCAGCCCTAGGGCCACGAACACCGGGGAGCTGTTTTTT. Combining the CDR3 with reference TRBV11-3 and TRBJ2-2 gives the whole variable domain EAGVVQSPRYKIIEKKQPVAFWCNPISGHNTLYWYLQNLGQGPELLIRYENEEAVDDSQLPKDRFSAERLKGVDSTLKIQPAELGDSAVYLCASSPRATNTGELFFGEGSRLTVL.

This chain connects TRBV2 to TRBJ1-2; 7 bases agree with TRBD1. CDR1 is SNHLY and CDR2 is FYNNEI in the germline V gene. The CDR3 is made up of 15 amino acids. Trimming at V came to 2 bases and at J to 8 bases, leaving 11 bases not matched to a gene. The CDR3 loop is CASSEPRTGVDGYTF. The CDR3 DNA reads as TGTGCCAGCAGTGAACCTCGCACAGGGGTGGACGGCTACACCTTC.

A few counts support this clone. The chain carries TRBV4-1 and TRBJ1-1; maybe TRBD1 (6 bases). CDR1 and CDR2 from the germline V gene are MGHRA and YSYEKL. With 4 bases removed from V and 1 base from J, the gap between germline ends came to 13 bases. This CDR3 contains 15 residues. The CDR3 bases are TGCGCCAGCAGCCTCAGGACAGAGGGGAACACTGAAGCTTTCTTT. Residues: CASSLRTEGNTEAFF.

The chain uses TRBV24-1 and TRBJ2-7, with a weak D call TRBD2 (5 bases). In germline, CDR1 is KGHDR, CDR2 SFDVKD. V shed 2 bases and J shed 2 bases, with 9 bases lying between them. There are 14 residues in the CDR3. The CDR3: CATSDSRVPYEQYF. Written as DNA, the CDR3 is TGTGCCACCAGTGATTCGAGGGTACCCTACGAGCAGTACTTC.

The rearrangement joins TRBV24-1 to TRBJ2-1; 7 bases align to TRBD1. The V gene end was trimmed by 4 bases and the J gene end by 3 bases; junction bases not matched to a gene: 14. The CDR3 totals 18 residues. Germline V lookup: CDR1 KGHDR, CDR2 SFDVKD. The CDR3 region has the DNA TGTGCCACCAGTGACCCAGCCAGACAGGGAACTCGCTACAATGAGCAGTTCTTC. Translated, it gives CATSDPARQGTRYNEQFF.

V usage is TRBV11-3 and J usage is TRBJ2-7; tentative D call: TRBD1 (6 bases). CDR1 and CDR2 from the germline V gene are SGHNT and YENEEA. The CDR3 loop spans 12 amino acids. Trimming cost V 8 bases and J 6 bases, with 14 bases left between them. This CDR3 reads CASSLGASEQYF. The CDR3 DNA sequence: TGTGCCAGCTCTCTGGGGGCGAGCGAGCAGTACTTC.

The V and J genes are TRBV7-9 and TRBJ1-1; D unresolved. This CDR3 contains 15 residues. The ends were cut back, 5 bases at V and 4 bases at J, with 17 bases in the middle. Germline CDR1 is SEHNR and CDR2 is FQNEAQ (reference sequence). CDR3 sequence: CASSPSTGIVTEAFF. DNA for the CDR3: TGTGCCAGCAGCCCCTCGACGGGCATTGTCACTGAAGCTTTCTTT.

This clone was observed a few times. The CDR3 region is CASSLGRGSSYGYTF. The CDR3 DNA is TGCGCCAGCAGCTTGGGGAGAGGAAGCTCGTACGGCTACACCTTC. This chain uses TRBV5-1 with TRBJ1-2; no clear D gene. The CDR3 runs 15 residues. Trimming took 0 bases from V and 8 from J, leaving 17 bases between them. Germline V lookup: CDR1 SGHRS, CDR2 YFSETQ.

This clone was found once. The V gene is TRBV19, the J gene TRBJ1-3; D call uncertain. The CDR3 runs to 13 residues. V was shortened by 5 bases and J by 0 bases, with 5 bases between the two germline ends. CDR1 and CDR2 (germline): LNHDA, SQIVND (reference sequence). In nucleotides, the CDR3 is TGTGCCAGTAGTTCACACTCTGGAAACACCATATATTTT. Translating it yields CASSSHSGNTIYF.

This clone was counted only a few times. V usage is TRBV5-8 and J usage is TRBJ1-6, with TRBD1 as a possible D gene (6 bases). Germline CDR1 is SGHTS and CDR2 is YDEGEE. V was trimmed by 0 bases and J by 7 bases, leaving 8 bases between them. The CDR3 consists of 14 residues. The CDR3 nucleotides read TGTGCCAGCAGCTTGGGACAGGCGAATTCACCCCTCCACTTT. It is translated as CASSLGQANSPLHF.

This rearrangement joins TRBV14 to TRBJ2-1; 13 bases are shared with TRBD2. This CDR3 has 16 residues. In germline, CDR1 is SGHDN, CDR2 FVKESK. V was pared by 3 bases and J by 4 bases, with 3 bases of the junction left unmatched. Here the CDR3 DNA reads TGTGCCAGCAGCCAGCAACTAGCGGGGGGGTACAATGAGCAGTTCTTC. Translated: CASSQQLAGGYNEQFF.

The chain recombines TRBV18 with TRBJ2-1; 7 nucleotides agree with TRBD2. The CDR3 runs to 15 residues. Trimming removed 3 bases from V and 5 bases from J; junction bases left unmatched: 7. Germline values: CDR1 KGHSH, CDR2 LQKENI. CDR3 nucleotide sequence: TGTGCCAGCTCACCCCTTTTCGCGGGGGACAATGAGCAGTTCTTC. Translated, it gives CASSPLFAGDNEQFF.

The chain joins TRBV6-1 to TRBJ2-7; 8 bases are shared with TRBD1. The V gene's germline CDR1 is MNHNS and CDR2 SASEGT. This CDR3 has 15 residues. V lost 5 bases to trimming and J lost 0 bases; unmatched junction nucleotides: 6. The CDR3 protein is CASSPRQGNSYEQYF. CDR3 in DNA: TGTGCCAGCAGTCCTCGACAGGGGAACTCCTACGAGCAGTACTTC.